The T cell receptor (beta chain) described here comes from a study of blood T cell repertoires in COVID-19. Study information: Samples representing acute and convalescent COVID-19 were sourced from the United States, Italy and Spain. PBMCs, B-cell-depleted T cells, or T cells were the source of the cDNA or gDNA that made up the material.

The CDR3 spans 14 residues. Trimming removed 6 bases at V and 5 bases at J, with 13 bases between. Germline V CDR1 and CDR2: SEHNR, FQNEAQ (reference sequence). Original processing notes: It was from reference gene primer amplification that nucleated cell counts were estimated. The method was immunoSEQ multiplex PCR; TCRdb's version includes in-frame clones alone and lacks a portion of them. For V, J and clone size, that table is used; D and trimming come from the DNA. Among around 140,000 clones listed, approximately 82% were seen once. This sequence joins TRBV7-9 and TRBJ1-4, with a weak D call TRBD1 (5 bases). The sample was peripheral blood. The receptor comes from a human donor in a cohort sampled during active COVID-19. The CDR3 here is CASRPGPGNEKLFF. In DNA, the CDR3 is TGTGCCAGCAGACCCGGACCAGGGAATGAAAAACTGTTTTTT.